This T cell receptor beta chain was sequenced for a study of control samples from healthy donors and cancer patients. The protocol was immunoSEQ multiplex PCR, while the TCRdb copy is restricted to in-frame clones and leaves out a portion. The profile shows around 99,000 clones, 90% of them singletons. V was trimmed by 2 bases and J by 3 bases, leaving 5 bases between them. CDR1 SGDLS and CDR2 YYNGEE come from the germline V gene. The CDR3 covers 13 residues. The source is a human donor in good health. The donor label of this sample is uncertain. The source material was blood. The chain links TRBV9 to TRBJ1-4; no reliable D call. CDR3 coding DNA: TGTGCCAGCAGCGTGGAACCTAATGAAAAACTGTTTTTT. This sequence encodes CASSVEPNEKLFF.